What follows describes a single T cell receptor (beta chain). The target antigen is unknown. The data stem from a study of vaccination and CD4 T cells after COVID-19. Study in general: Stimulation of the cells used overlapping spike peptide pools from SARS-CoV-2 and from the common cold coronaviruses HCoV-NL63, HCoV-OC43 and HCoV-229E. Either a CEFX pool, an HIV-1 Nef pool, or no peptide was added to control cultures.

The treatment here: approximately 9-day PBMC culture with coronavirus spike peptide pools or control peptides (ViraFEST assay). Half-medium changes with fresh IL-2 medium occurred on days 3 and 7. The CDR3 runs to 14 residues. The V segment lost 2 bases and the J segment 7 bases; nucleotides outside the gene matches: 7. Germline V gene sequence: CDR1 DFQATT, CDR2 SNEGSKA (reference sequence). Once obtained from cultured CD4+ T cells, the DNA was sequenced using the Oncomine TCR Beta short-read assay. A single record per CDR3 protein comes from TCRdb applying MiXCR to the PCR reads. The sample includes about 16,000 distinct CDR3 sequences, about 60% seen only once; the top ten take about 12%.

The chain combines TRBV20-1 with TRBJ1-1, with 10 bases fitting TRBD1. Sequenced sample: CD4+ T cells from blood, cultured in vitro. This sequence was found in a human donor who had recovered from COVID-19. In DNA, the CDR3 is TGCAGTGCTAGAAAGACAGGGGGCCTTTTTGAAGCTTTCTTT. Its translation: CSARKTGGLFEAFF.